This TCR beta chain is from a study of blood T cell repertoires in COVID-19. Overall study context: From the United States, Italy and Spain came samples of acute and convalescent COVID-19.

Using immunoSEQ multiplex PCR, the repertoire was profiled, and TCRdb retains in-frame clones only, with some absent. The sample lists about 180,000 clones, approximately 87% occurring once. Per the germline V gene, CDR1 is MDHEN and CDR2 is SYDVKM. The trim removed 6 bases at V and 2 bases at J, leaving 3 bases unmatched. The CDR3 runs to 13 residues. The chain recombines TRBV28 with TRBJ2-5; 7 bases are a match to TRBD1. This receptor was identified in an older person with COVID-19, enrolled during active disease. Sequencing input: peripheral blood. This CDR3 is CASSGTAQETQYF. CDR3 bases: TGTGCCAGCAGCGGGACAGCTCAAGAGACCCAGTACTTC.